The entry below gives a single T cell receptor (beta chain) sequence along with its context. The sample is drawn from a study of cytomegalovirus exposure and HLA in healthy donors. Sequencing was performed with immunoSEQ multiplex PCR; in TCRdb, only in-frame clones are kept and a portion is missing. Of fewer than 200,000 clones in the sample, 80% to 90% were seen once. V shed 4 bases and J shed 0 bases, with 25 bases lying between them. Per the germline V gene, CDR1 is ENHRY and CDR2 is SYGVKD. The CDR3 runs to 20 residues. The gene calls are TRBV10-3 and TRBJ2-1; D may match TRBD1 or TRBD2 (5 bases each). The clonotype originates from a young woman in good health and CMV-seronegative. Sample: PBMCs. CDR3 DNA sequence: TGTGCCATCAGTGCAGGGAGTGGGCCCCCGCCGTTAAGCTCCTACAATGAGCAGTTCTTC. It specifies CAISAGSGPPPLSSYNEQFF.